These 15 T cell receptor beta chains were all obtained from the same sample, sequenced in a study of blood T cell repertoires in COVID-19. Measured with immunoSEQ multiplex PCR; TCRdb has only the in-frame clones, and not every one. The profile covers about 260,000 clones, with more than 85% appearing a single time and about 2.5% taken by the ten largest. The specimen sequenced was peripheral blood. All receptors come from a person between 18 and 30 years old with COVID-19, enrolled during active disease.

The genes are TRBV2 and TRBJ1-5, with TRBD1 as a possible D gene (5 bases). V dropped 3 bases and J dropped 2 bases, with 11 bases sitting between them. This CDR3 contains 15 residues. CDR1 is SNHLY, CDR2 FYNNEI, per germline. The CDR3: CASSDDAGGNQPQHF. Here the CDR3 DNA reads TGTGCCAGCAGTGACGACGCGGGGGGCAATCAGCCCCAGCATTTT.

The chain recombines TRBV11-2 with TRBJ2-7, with D perhaps TRBD2 (6 bases). The germline gives CDR1 SGHAT, CDR2 FQNNGV. This CDR3 has 13 amino acids. Deletions cut 5 bases from V and 3 bases from J, with 11 bases between. The CDR3 nucleotides are TGTGCCAGCAGCACCTCGGAGGGCTACGAGCAGTACTTC. Residues: CASSTSEGYEQYF.

This clone has only a few counts. The chain carries TRBV6-2 or TRBV6-3 and TRBJ2-7, with TRBD2 matching 9 bases. J lost 1 base, V lost 4 bases, and 11 bases had no gene match. Germline V CDR1 and CDR2: MNHEY, SVGEGT. The length of the CDR3 is 17 residues. CDR3 residues: CASSFLTLAGRSYEQYF. The CDR3, as DNA: TGTGCCAGCAGTTTTCTTACTCTAGCGGGACGGTCCTACGAGCAGTACTTC.

The V gene is TRBV15, the J gene TRBJ1-4; 7 bases match TRBD1. Germline-derived CDR1 and CDR2 are LNHNV and YYDKDF (reference sequence). The J segment lost 3 bases and the V segment lost 0 bases, leaving 4 bases of the junction unmatched. The length of the CDR3 is 16 residues. In nucleotides, the CDR3 is TGTGCCACCAGCAGAGATCAGGGGGTAGCTAATGAAAAACTGTTTTTT. Amino acid sequence: CATSRDQGVANEKLFF.

This sequence joins TRBV10-3 and TRBJ1-3; D gene uncertain. Germline lookup yields CDR1 ENHRY and CDR2 SYGVKD. The CDR3 is 12 amino acids. Trimming cost V 8 bases and J 4 bases, with 9 bases left between them. The CDR3 sequence: CAIPFGGNTIYF. The CDR3 DNA sequence: TGTGCCATCCCTTTCGGGGGAAACACCATATATTTT.

This chain connects TRBV6-6 to TRBJ2-5, with TRBD1 matching 8 bases. Losses at the gene ends were 6 bases for V and 1 base for J; bases not matched to a gene: 4. The CDR3 covers 14 residues. Germline V gene lookup returns CDR1 MNHNY and CDR2 SVGAGI (reference sequence). The chain's CDR3 is CASRSGTGQETQYF. The CDR3 DNA reads as TGTGCCAGCAGGAGTGGGACAGGCCAAGAGACCCAGTACTTC.

The chain links TRBV5-1 to TRBJ2-2, with a possible D match to TRBD1 (5 bases). Trimming cost V 5 bases and J 2 bases, with 16 bases left between them. Germline assignment: CDR1 SGHRS and CDR2 YFSETQ. The CDR3 extends over 16 amino acids. For the CDR3, the DNA is TGCGCCAGCAGAGCGCAGGGTTCAATAAACACCGGGGAGCTGTTTTTT. Its translation: CASRAQGSINTGELFF.

This clone was seen just once. This chain connects TRBV7-9 to TRBJ2-2, with D perhaps TRBD2 (6 bases). Per germline, CDR1 SEHNR and CDR2 FQNEAQ (reference sequence). CDR3 size: 17 residues. V was clipped by 4 bases and J by 6 bases, with 21 bases between them. CDR3 coding DNA: TGTGCCAGCAGCTCGAAGTGGGGGGAGATAGCCGCCGGGGAGCTGTTTTTT. This sequence encodes CASSSKWGEIAAGELFF.

The V gene is TRBV5-4, the J gene TRBJ2-7, with 9 bases matching TRBD1. This CDR3 region has 15 residues. CDR1 and CDR2 from the germline V gene are SGHNT and YYREEE (reference sequence). V lost 0 bases, J lost 1 base, and 2 bases stayed unmatched. CDR3 in DNA: TGTGCCAGCAGCTTGGGACAGGGGGGTTCCTACGAGCAGTACTTC. Amino acid sequence: CASSLGQGGSYEQYF.

A single count supports this clone. This chain connects TRBV10-1 to TRBJ1-6; 11 bases map to TRBD1. Germline V gives CDR1 WNHNN, CDR2 SYGVQD (reference sequence). Unmatched junction bases numbered 3, after V lost 0 bases and J lost 11 bases. The CDR3 runs 15 residues. The CDR3 spells CASSESRTGGAPLHF. CDR3 sequence (DNA): TGCGCCAGCAGTGAGTCCCGGACAGGGGGCGCACCCCTCCACTTT.

The chain recombines TRBV19 with TRBJ2-5, with D tentatively TRBD2 (5 bases). V was trimmed by 4 bases and J by 4 bases, leaving 25 bases between them. Germline loops: CDR1 LNHDA, CDR2 SQIVND (reference sequence). The CDR3 is 18 amino acids. The CDR3: CASSTTSYSLGSGETQYF. CDR3 nucleotides: TGTGCCAGTAGTACTACGTCGTACAGCCTTGGGAGTGGAGAGACCCAGTACTTC.

This sequence joins TRBV13 and TRBJ2-2; a weak D match, TRBD2 (6 bases). Germline V gene lookup returns CDR1 PRHDT and CDR2 FYEKMQ (reference sequence). Trimming took off 0 bases at V and 1 base at J, with 6 bases between the two ends. This CDR3 has 15 amino acids. CDR3 sequence (DNA): TGTGCCAGCAGCTTAGGCGGGAGGAACACCGGGGAGCTGTTTTTT. It translates to CASSLGGRNTGELFF.

CDR3 loop: CATSDLTVKNEKLFF. In DNA form, the CDR3 reads TGTGCCACCAGTGATTTGACAGTGAAAAATGAAAAACTGTTTTTT. J is TRBJ1-4 and V is TRBV24-1, with D unclear. Germline values: CDR1 KGHDR, CDR2 SFDVKD. The V gene lost 0 bases and the J gene lost 5 bases, with 9 bases spanning the gap. This CDR3 spans 15 amino acids.

This chain joins TRBV9 and TRBJ1-3; possible D gene TRBD1, 5 bases. The CDR3 runs to 14 residues. Germline values: CDR1 SGDLS, CDR2 YYNGEE. Trimming cost V 1 base and J 3 bases, with 8 bases left between them. CDR3 amino acids: CASSVWGDGNTIYF. The CDR3 DNA follows: TGTGCCAGCAGCGTATGGGGGGATGGAAACACCATATATTTT.

The chain couples TRBV19 to TRBJ2-3; TRBD2 matches 9 bases. The germline V gene has CDR1 LNHDA and CDR2 SQIVND (reference sequence). The CDR3 loop spans 15 amino acids. The V gene end was trimmed by 6 bases and the J gene end by 2 bases; junction bases not matched to a gene: 6. The CDR3 nucleotides read TGTGCCAGTAGCACATTAGCGGGAGTCACAGATACGCAGTATTTT. The encoded protein is CASSTLAGVTDTQYF.